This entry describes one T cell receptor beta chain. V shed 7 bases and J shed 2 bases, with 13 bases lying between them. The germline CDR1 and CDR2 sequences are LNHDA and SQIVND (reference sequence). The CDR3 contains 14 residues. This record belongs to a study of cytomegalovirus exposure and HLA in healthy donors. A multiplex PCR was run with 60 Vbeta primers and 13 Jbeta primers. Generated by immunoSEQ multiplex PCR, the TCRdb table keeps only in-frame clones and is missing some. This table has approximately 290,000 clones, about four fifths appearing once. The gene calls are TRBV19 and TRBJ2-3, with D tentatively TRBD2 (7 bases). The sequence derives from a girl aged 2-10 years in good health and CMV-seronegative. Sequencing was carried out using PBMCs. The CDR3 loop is CASKGGGPTDTQYF. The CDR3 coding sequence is TGTGCCAGTAAGGGGGGGGGCCCCACAGATACGCAGTATTTT. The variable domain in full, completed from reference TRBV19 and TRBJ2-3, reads DGGITQSPKYLFRKEGQNVTLSCEQNLNHDAMYWYRQDPGQGLRLIYYSQIVNDFQKGDIAEGYSVSREKKESFPLTVTSAQKNPTAFYLCASKGGGPTDTQYFGPGTRLTVL.